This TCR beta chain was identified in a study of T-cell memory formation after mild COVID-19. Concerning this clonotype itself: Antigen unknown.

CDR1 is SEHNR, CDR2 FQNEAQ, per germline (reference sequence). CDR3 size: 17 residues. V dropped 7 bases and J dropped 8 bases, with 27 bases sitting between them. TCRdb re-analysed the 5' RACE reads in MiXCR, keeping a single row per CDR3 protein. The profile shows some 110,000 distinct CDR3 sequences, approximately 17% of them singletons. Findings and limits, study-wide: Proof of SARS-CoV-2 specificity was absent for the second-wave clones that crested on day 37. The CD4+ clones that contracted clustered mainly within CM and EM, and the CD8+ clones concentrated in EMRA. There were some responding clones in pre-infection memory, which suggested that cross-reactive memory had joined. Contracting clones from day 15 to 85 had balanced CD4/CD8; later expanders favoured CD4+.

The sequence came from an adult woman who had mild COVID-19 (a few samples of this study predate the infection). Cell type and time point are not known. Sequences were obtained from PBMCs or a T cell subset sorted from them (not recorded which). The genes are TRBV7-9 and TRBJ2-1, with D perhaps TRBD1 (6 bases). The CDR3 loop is CASMRRRLPRKGDEQFF. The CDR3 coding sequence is TGTGCCAGCATGCGCAGACGTTTGCCCCGTAAGGGGGATGAGCAGTTCTTC.